Shown below are 8 T cell receptor beta chains from a single sample sequenced in a study of read filtering for tumor transcriptome and immune sequencing (dated by TCRdb to between 2020 and 2021). The sequencer was an Illumina HiSeq 4000. TCR libraries were built from approximately 400 ng RNA with the Immunoverse kit, using molecular barcoded adaptors covering alpha/delta and beta/gamma chains. TCRdb itself trimmed the public reads at Q25 with fastp, ran MiXCR and retained productive beta chains. Entries are consolidated by CDR3 protein sequence, retaining the most common genes and DNA. In all, the sample holds roughly 82,000 distinct CDR3 sequences, and around 12% of those were seen once. The top ten constitute more than 12% of the sample. Sequenced sample: a population of CD138-negative cells sorted from bone marrow. The cell subset or site label on this specimen signifies: bone marrow mononuclear cells depleted of CD138+ plasma/myeloma cells by negative magnetic selection. These receptors all stem from a donor aged 40 or over with multiple myeloma.

This clonotype was detected ten times or more. Here the CDR3 reads CSVKGRDRGDTQYF. The CDR3 bases are TGCAGCGTGAAGGGCCGGGACAGGGGGGATACGCAGTATTTT. This sequence joins TRBV29-1 and TRBJ2-3; TRBD1 matches at 11 bases. V trimming: 6 bases; J trimming: 6 bases; junction bases outside the gene matches: 8. The CDR3 is 14 residues long. CDR1 and CDR2 (germline): SQVTM, ANQGSEA.

Ten or more counts support this clonotype. CDR3 in DNA: TGTGCCTGGAGCATGGTAGAGACCCAGTACTTC. It codes for CAWSMVETQYF. V is TRBV30 and J is TRBJ2-5; D remains ambiguous. Deletions cut 3 bases from V and 4 bases from J, with 6 bases between. The germline CDR1 and CDR2 sequences are GTSNPN and SVGIG (reference sequence). The CDR3 sequence is 11 residues long. Using reference TRBV30 and TRBJ2-5 for the parts outside the CDR3, the full variable domain is SQTIHQWPATLVQPVGSPLSLECTVEGTSNPNLYWYRQAAGRGLQLLFYSVGIGQISSEVPQNLSASRPQDRQFILSSKKLLLSDSGFYLCAWSMVETQYFGPGTRLLVL.

This clonotype showed up just a few times. The chain recombines TRBV20-1 with TRBJ2-3, with D maybe TRBD2 (5 bases). Germline V gives CDR1 DFQATT, CDR2 SNEGSKA (reference sequence). V lost 0 bases and J 2 bases, leaving 12 bases between the germline ends. The CDR3 contains 15 residues. This chain's CDR3 is CSARDTRLNTDTQYF. CDR3 sequence (DNA): TGCAGTGCTAGAGACACGCGACTAAACACAGATACGCAGTATTTT.

This clonotype was detected ten times or more. V and J are TRBV20-1 and TRBJ2-3; D call uncertain. The germline gives CDR1 DFQATT, CDR2 SNEGSKA (reference sequence). The germline V and J ends were trimmed by 0 bases and 3 bases, with 10 bases remaining between them. The CDR3 totals 14 residues. The CDR3 DNA follows: TGCAGTGCTAGAGATGCCCTGGGGACAGATACGCAGTATTTT. This codes for CSARDALGTDTQYF.

This clonotype has at least ten counts. The chain combines TRBV28 with TRBJ1-1, with D uncertain. V shed 2 bases and J shed 4 bases, with 14 bases lying between them. The length of the CDR3 is 15 residues. The germline V gene has CDR1 MDHEN and CDR2 SYDVKM. CDR3 amino acids: CASSLIYSGSTEAFF. The DNA for the CDR3 is TGTGCCAGCAGTTTAATCTATTCGGGGAGCACTGAAGCTTTCTTT.

This clonotype showed up many times. V and J are TRBV2 and TRBJ1-5, with a weak D call TRBD1 (5 bases). Trimming shortened V by 7 bases and J by 11 bases, and 18 bases separated the two germline ends. Per the germline V gene, CDR1 is SNHLY and CDR2 is FYNNEI. The CDR3 loop spans 13 amino acids. CDR3 in DNA: TGTGCCAGCACGACAACAACAGCAGGGTCCCAGCATTTT. It yields the protein CASTTTTAGSQHF.

On this clonotype: This sequence may be a read error, since a much larger clone differs from it by one base. The genes are TRBV13 and TRBJ2-7; D is ambiguous. Trimming pared 5 bases from V and 2 bases from J, leaving 10 bases between. Germline V gene lookup returns CDR1 PRHDT and CDR2 FYEKMQ (reference sequence). The CDR3 runs to 13 residues. Here the CDR3 reads CASSRLPAYEQYF. CDR3 sequence (DNA): TGTGCCAGCAGCCGGCTGCCCGCCTACGAGCAGTACTTC.

This clonotype was observed many times. The chain uses TRBV11-3 and TRBJ1-1, with D tentatively TRBD1 (5 bases). The CDR3 extends over 15 amino acids. Germline V gives CDR1 SGHNT, CDR2 YENEEA. V lost 5 bases to trimming and J lost 4 bases, with 17 bases between them. Here the CDR3 reads CASSMGTGTATEAFF. The CDR3 coding sequence is TGTGCCAGCAGCATGGGGACCGGGACGGCCACTGAAGCTTTCTTT.